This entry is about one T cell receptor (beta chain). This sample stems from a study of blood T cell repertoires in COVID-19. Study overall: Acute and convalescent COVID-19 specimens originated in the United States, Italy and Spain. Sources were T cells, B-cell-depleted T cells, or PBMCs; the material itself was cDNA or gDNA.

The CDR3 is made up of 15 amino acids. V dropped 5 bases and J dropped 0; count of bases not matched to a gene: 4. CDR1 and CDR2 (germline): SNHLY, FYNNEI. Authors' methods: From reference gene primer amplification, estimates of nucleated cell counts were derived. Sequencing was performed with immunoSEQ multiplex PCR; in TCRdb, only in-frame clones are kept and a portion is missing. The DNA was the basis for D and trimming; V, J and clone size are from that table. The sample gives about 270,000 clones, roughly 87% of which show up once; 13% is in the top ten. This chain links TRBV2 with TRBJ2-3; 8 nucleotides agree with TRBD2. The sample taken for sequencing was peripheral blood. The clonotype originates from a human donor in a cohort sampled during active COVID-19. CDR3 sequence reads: CASSNSGVSTDTQYF. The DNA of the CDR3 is TGTGCCAGCAGTAATAGCGGGGTTAGCACAGATACGCAGTATTTT.